The 26 T cell receptor beta chains given below trace back to one sample, sequenced in a study of identical twins' blood T cells. Via MiXCR, TCRdb re-called the 5' RACE reads, giving one row per CDR3 protein. This sample has 400,000 or so distinct CDR3 sequences, with roughly 30% found just once. Specimen: PBMCs. The source is a woman aged 18-49 years in good health.

J is TRBJ1-1 and V is TRBV6-1, with D maybe TRBD1 (6 bases). This CDR3 contains 15 residues. Trimming took 4 bases from V and 1 from J, leaving 13 bases between them. CDR1 and CDR2 (germline): MNHNS, SASEGT. The CDR3 protein is CASSGPRGQNTEAFF. The CDR3 DNA sequence: TGTGCCAGCAGTGGTCCCAGGGGCCAGAACACTGAAGCTTTCTTT.

V gene TRBV20-1 combines with J gene TRBJ2-1, with no clear D. The CDR3 length is 12 residues. V gave up 3 bases and J gave up 9 bases, with 12 bases separating them. The V gene's germline CDR1 is DFQATT and CDR2 SNEGSKA (reference sequence). CDR3 sequence: CSASPGSGEQFF. In nucleotides, the CDR3 is TGCAGTGCTAGCCCTGGGTCTGGTGAGCAGTTCTTC.

Regarding this clonotype: A junction end diverges from the germline sequence, so it may reflect a read error. This sequence joins TRBV27 and TRBJ1-2, with a possible D match to TRBD1 (5 bases). The CDR3 sequence is 18 residues long. Germline-derived CDR1 and CDR2 are MNHEY and SMNVEV (reference sequence). Written as DNA, the CDR3 is TGTGCCAGCAGTCCCATATGGCAGGCAACAGGTAGTGTCTATGGCTACATCTTC. Protein product: CASSPIWQATGSVYGYIF.

This rearrangement joins TRBV19 to TRBJ2-3, with a possible D match to TRBD2 (6 bases). The CDR3 length is 16 residues. Germline V lookup: CDR1 LNHDA, CDR2 SQIVND (reference sequence). Trimming stripped 4 bases from V and 4 bases from J, with 18 bases between. CDR3 loop: CASSKDPSGGADTQYF. In nucleotides, the CDR3 is TGTGCCAGTAGTAAGGACCCGTCAGGCGGGGCAGATACGCAGTATTTT.

J is TRBJ1-5 and V is TRBV6-5; tentatively, D is TRBD1 (6 bases). The germline V and J ends were trimmed by 4 bases and 7 bases, with 11 bases remaining between them. The CDR3 covers 13 residues. The germline CDR1 and CDR2 sequences are MNHEY and SVGAGI. The CDR3 bases are TGTGCCAGCAGTTTTCACAGGGAACAGCCCCAGCATTTT. Translating it yields CASSFHREQPQHF.

This clonotype was detected ten times or more. The chain employs TRBV20-1 and TRBJ1-1; no clear D gene. CDR1 and CDR2 from the germline V gene are DFQATT and SNEGSKA (reference sequence). The CDR3 extends over 12 amino acids. V was trimmed by 2 bases and J by 1 base, leaving 5 bases between them. CDR3 coding DNA: TGCAGTGCTAGAAGACAGAACACTGAAGCTTTCTTT. Amino acids: CSARRQNTEAFF.

As for this clonotype: Given a much more abundant clone one base away, this may be a read error. This chain joins TRBV18 and TRBJ1-5; D not certain. The length of the CDR3 is 16 residues. The germline V gene encodes CDR1 KGHSH and CDR2 LQKENI. Trimming took 4 bases from V and 1 from J, leaving 14 bases between them. The CDR3 loop reads CASSLQAVQSNQPQHF. The CDR3 DNA is TGTGCCAGCTCACTCCAGGCAGTTCAAAGCAATCAGCCCCAGCATTTT.

The rearrangement links TRBV20-1 to TRBJ1-4; D remains unclear. Deletions cut 2 bases from V and 7 bases from J, with 11 bases between. This CDR3 region has 13 residues. Germline CDR1 reads DFQATT; CDR2 reads SNEGSKA (reference sequence). The CDR3: CSARKGRSEKLFF. CDR3 in DNA: TGCAGTGCTAGAAAAGGGCGTTCTGAAAAACTGTTTTTT.

Of note for this clonotype: A single base separates this from a much larger clone, so it may be a read error. The chain employs TRBV28 and TRBJ1-5; the D gene is possibly TRBD1 (5 bases). CDR1 and CDR2 from the germline V gene are MDHEN and SYDVKM. The CDR3 consists of 14 residues. The CDR3 nucleotides read TGTTCCAGCAGTCCCCTGGGAGGGGATCAGCCCCAGCATTTT. Translating it yields CSSSPLGGDQPQHF.

The V call is TRBV6-5, the J call TRBJ2-5; D call uncertain. V was clipped by 6 bases and J by 0 bases, with 14 bases between them. The CDR3 is 15 residues long. Germline V gene sequence: CDR1 MNHEY, CDR2 SVGAGI. CDR3 sequence reads: CASSSGRGHQETQYF. DNA of the CDR3: TGTGCCAGCAGCTCCGGGCGCGGACACCAAGAGACCCAGTACTTC.

In the case of this clonotype: A read error may produce the germline difference seen at one junction end. The chain has TRBV9 and TRBJ1-2; maybe TRBD1 (5 bases). CDR1 is SGDLS, CDR2 YYNGEE, per germline. CDR3 length: 15 amino acids. The CDR3 DNA reads TGTGCCAGCAGCGTGGAAGCGACAGACCCCTATGACTACACCTTC. Its protein product is CASSVEATDPYDYTF.

The rearrangement uses TRBV6-2 or TRBV6-3 and TRBJ2-1; D not resolved. Germline loops: CDR1 MNHEY, CDR2 SVGEGT. This CDR3 has 18 amino acids. V was shortened by 2 bases and J by 0 bases, with 17 bases between the two germline ends. CDR3 residues: CASSYGWADPSSYNEQFF. In DNA form, the CDR3 reads TGTGCCAGCAGTTACGGGTGGGCGGACCCGAGCTCCTACAATGAGCAGTTCTTC.

The rearrangement links TRBV6-1 to TRBJ2-7; no reliable D call. Trimming removed 2 bases from V and 4 bases from J, with 6 bases in between. The CDR3 loop spans 12 amino acids. CDR1 MNHNS and CDR2 SASEGT come from the germline V gene. CDR3 amino acids: CASSEPGYEQYF. For the CDR3, the DNA is TGTGCCAGCAGTGAACCGGGTTACGAGCAGTACTTC.

This clonotype was observed a few times. This sequence joins TRBV14 and TRBJ1-4; D gene ambiguous. The V end was cut by 4 bases, the J end by 6 bases, with 9 bases between. Germline V gene data show CDR1 as SGHDN and CDR2 as FVKESK. The CDR3 loop spans 13 amino acids. The CDR3 loop reads CASSPSPDEKLFF. Here the CDR3 DNA reads TGTGCCAGCAGCCCCAGTCCAGATGAAAAACTGTTTTTT.

The rearrangement uses TRBV20-1 and TRBJ2-4; tentative D call: TRBD2 (6 bases). The CDR3 is made up of 14 amino acids. Germline V CDR1 and CDR2: DFQATT, SNEGSKA (reference sequence). Trimming removed 6 bases at V and 10 bases at J, with 22 bases between. CDR3 sequence reads: CSARVGGTLGIQYF. The CDR3 coding sequence is TGCAGTGCGCGTGTGGGCGGGACCTTGGGTATTCAGTACTTC.

This clonotype was counted between two and nine times. The chain links TRBV20-1 to TRBJ1-1; no clear D. Germline V CDR1 and CDR2: DFQATT, SNEGSKA (reference sequence). The CDR3 is 13 amino acids. The V end lost 1 base, the J end lost 7 bases, and 13 bases lay between the germline ends. The CDR3 reads CSARGVGGSEAFF. CDR3 sequence (DNA): TGCAGTGCTAGAGGGGTCGGAGGAAGTGAAGCTTTCTTT.

There are many counts of this clonotype. The chain recombines TRBV7-9 with TRBJ1-1, with D uncertain. Germline V gene data show CDR1 as SEHNR and CDR2 as FQNEAQ (reference sequence). V gave up 1 base and J gave up 0 bases, with 6 bases separating them. The length of the CDR3 is 14 residues. This CDR3 is CASSLDSMNTEAFF. In DNA, the CDR3 is TGTGCCAGCAGCTTAGACAGCATGAACACTGAAGCTTTCTTT. The whole variable domain, filled in from reference TRBV7-9 and TRBJ1-1, reads DTGVSQNPRHKITKRGQNVTFRCDPISEHNRLYWYRQTLGQGPEFLTYFQNEAQLEKSRLLSDRFSAERPKGSFSTLEIQRTEQGDSAMYLCASSLDSMNTEAFFGQGTRLTVV.

V is TRBV6-2 or TRBV6-3 and J is TRBJ2-1; 10 bases map to TRBD2. V shed 2 bases and J 8 bases; nucleotides not matched to a gene: 6. The CDR3 has 15 amino acids. CDR1 is MNHEY and CDR2 is SVGEGT in the germline V gene. The CDR3 here is CASSYGLAGVDEQFF. CDR3 in DNA: TGTGCCAGCAGTTACGGGCTAGCGGGAGTCGATGAGCAGTTCTTC.

This clonotype was counted ten times or more. The V gene is TRBV20-1, the J gene TRBJ1-2; 10 nucleotides align to TRBD1. The CDR3 spans 13 residues. Germline V gives CDR1 DFQATT, CDR2 SNEGSKA (reference sequence). The junction had 3 bases not matched to a gene; V was cut back by 6 bases and J by 2 bases. CDR3 DNA sequence: TGCAGTGCCTTGGACAGGGGGAACTATGGCTACACCTTC. It encodes CSALDRGNYGYTF.

This clonotype appeared a few times. The chain couples TRBV20-1 to TRBJ2-5, with 8 nucleotides matching TRBD1. The trim removed 8 bases at V and 3 bases at J, leaving 2 bases unmatched. Per germline, CDR1 DFQATT and CDR2 SNEGSKA (reference sequence). There are 11 residues in the CDR3. The CDR3 DNA sequence: TGCAGTAAACAGGGGGAAGAGACCCAGTACTTC. It codes for CSKQGEETQYF.

This clonotype showed up just once. The chain joins TRBV20-1 to TRBJ1-5, with D perhaps matching TRBD1 (5 bases). This CDR3 is 14 amino acids long. Trimming removed 4 bases from V and 3 bases from J, with 13 bases in between. CDR1 DFQATT and CDR2 SNEGSKA come from the germline V gene (reference sequence). The CDR3 is CSATFDSANQPQHF. For the CDR3, the DNA is TGCAGTGCTACCTTCGACAGTGCCAATCAGCCCCAGCATTTT.

The sample holds a few counts of this clonotype. V is TRBV20-1 and J is TRBJ1-2; 9 positions agree with TRBD1. The germline V gene encodes CDR1 DFQATT and CDR2 SNEGSKA (reference sequence). Trimming at V came to 2 bases and at J to 7 bases, leaving 14 bases not matched to a gene. The CDR3 has 16 residues. CDR3 in amino acids: CSARKYVRDRVSGYTF. Here the CDR3 DNA reads TGCAGTGCTAGAAAATACGTCAGGGACAGGGTGTCTGGCTACACCTTC.

The table lists this clonotype with a few counts. CDR3 sequence reads: CSALGGGQASTDTQYF. The DNA for the CDR3 is TGCAGTGCCCTGGGGGGAGGACAGGCTAGCACAGATACGCAGTATTTT. The chain combines TRBV20-1 with TRBJ2-3; D possibly corresponds to TRBD1 (7 bases). The germline CDR1 and CDR2 sequences are DFQATT and SNEGSKA (reference sequence). The CDR3 is made up of 16 amino acids. V lost 6 bases to trimming and J lost 0 bases, with 19 bases between them.

The chain recombines TRBV5-5 with TRBJ2-7; 9 nucleotides align to TRBD2. Trimming removed 2 bases from V and 0 bases from J; junction bases left unmatched: 12. Germline V gives CDR1 SGHKS, CDR2 YYEKEE (reference sequence). This CDR3 comprises 18 residues. CDR3 loop: CASSLGILAGAPSYEQYF. In DNA, the CDR3 is TGTGCCAGCAGCTTAGGGATTTTAGCGGGAGCCCCCTCCTACGAGCAGTACTTC.

This clonotype was observed a handful of times. The chain is built from TRBV19 and TRBJ1-4; a weak D match, TRBD1 (5 bases). V shed 8 bases and J shed 5 bases, with 12 bases lying between them. The germline V gene has CDR1 LNHDA and CDR2 SQIVND (reference sequence). The CDR3 is 13 residues long. CDR3 protein: CASSNDRNEKLFF. CDR3 nucleotide sequence: TGTGCCAGTTCCAACGACAGAAATGAAAAACTGTTTTTT.

This clonotype came up a few times. V usage is TRBV7-9 and J usage is TRBJ1-1; TRBD1 might be the D (6 bases). Trimming left V 1 base short and J 5 bases short, with 17 bases between. The germline V gene has CDR1 SEHNR and CDR2 FQNEAQ (reference sequence). The CDR3 loop spans 16 amino acids. The CDR3 loop reads CASSLGSQGGNTEAFF. The DNA of the CDR3 is TGTGCCAGCAGCTTAGGCTCACAGGGCGGTAATACTGAAGCTTTCTTT.